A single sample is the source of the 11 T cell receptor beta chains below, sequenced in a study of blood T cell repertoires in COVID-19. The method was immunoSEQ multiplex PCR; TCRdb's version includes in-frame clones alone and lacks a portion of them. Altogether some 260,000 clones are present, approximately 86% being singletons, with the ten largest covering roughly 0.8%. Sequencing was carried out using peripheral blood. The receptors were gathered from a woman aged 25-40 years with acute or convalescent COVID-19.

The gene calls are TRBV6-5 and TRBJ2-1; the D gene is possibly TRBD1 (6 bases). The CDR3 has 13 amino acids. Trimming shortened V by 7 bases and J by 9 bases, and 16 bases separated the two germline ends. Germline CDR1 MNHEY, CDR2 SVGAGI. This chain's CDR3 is CASIGSGAGEQFF. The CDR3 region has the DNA TGTGCCAGCATCGGGTCAGGGGCCGGTGAGCAGTTCTTC.

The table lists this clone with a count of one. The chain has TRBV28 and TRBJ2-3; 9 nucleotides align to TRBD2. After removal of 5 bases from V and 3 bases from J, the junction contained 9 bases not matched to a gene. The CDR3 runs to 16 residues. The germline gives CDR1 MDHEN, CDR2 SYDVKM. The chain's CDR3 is CASSTFSGSITDTQYF. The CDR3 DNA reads TGTGCCAGCAGTACTTTTAGCGGGAGTATTACAGATACGCAGTATTTT.

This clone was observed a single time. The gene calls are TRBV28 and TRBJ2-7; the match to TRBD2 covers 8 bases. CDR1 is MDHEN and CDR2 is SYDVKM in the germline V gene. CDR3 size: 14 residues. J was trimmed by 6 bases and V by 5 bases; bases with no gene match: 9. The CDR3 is CASSGTGTRAEQYF. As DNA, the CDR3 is TGTGCCAGCAGTGGGACCGGGACTAGGGCCGAGCAGTACTTC.

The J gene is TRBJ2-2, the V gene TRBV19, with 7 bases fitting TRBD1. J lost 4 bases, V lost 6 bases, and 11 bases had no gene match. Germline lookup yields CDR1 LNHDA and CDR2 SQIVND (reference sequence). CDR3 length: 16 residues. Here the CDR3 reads CASSPARGQGTGELFF. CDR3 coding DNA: TGTGCCAGTAGCCCGGCTAGGGGGCAAGGCACCGGGGAGCTGTTTTTT.

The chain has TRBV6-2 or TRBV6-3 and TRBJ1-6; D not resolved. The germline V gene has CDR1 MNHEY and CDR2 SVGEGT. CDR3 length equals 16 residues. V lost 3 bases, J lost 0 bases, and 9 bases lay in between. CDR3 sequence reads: CASSYLRSSYNSPLHF. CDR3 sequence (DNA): TGTGCCAGCAGTTATTTGCGAAGCTCCTATAATTCACCCCTCCACTTT.

DNA for the CDR3: TGTGCCAGCAGCTTAGAGGAGCTCTATGAGCAGTTCTTC. Residues: CASSLEELYEQFF. The genes are TRBV7-2 and TRBJ2-1; no reliable D call. Germline values: CDR1 SGHTA, CDR2 FQGNSA. Deletions cut 1 base from V and 8 bases from J, with 9 bases between. The CDR3 covers 13 residues.

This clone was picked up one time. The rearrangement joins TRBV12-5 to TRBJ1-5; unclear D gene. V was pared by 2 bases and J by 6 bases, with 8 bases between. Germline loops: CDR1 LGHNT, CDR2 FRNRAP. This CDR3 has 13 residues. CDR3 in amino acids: CASGLQISQPQHF. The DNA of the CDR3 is TGTGCTAGTGGTTTGCAAATCAGTCAGCCCCAGCATTTT.

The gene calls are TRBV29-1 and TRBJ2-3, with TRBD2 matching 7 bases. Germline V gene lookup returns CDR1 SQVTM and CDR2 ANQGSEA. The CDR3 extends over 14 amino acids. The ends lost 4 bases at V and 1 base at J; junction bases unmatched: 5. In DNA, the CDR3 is TGCAGCGTTGCGGGCGGGAGAGGCACAGATACGCAGTATTTT. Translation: CSVAGGRGTDTQYF.

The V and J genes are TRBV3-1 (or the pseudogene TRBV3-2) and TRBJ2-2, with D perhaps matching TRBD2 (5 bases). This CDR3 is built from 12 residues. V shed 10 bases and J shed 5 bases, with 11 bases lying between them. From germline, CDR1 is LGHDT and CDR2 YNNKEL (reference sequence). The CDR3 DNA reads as TGTGCCACAAGACTAAGTACCGGGGAGCTGTTTTTT. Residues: CATRLSTGELFF.

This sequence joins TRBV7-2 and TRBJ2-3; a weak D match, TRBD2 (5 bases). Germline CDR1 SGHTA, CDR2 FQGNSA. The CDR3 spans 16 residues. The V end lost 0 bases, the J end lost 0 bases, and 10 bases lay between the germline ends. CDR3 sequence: CASSLAAAHSTDTQYF. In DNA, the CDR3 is TGTGCCAGCAGCTTAGCAGCGGCACATAGCACAGATACGCAGTATTTT.

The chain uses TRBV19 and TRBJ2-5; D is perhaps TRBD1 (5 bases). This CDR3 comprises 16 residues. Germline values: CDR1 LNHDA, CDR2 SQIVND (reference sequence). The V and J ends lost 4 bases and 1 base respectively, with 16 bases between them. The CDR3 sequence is CASSNPRQGFQETQYF. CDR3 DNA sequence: TGTGCCAGTAGTAACCCACGGCAGGGCTTCCAAGAGACCCAGTACTTC.